This T cell receptor beta chain was retrieved from a study of human T cells and chemical hapten exposure. Study at large: On the upper back, patch tests were applied with 0.01% DPC and read at 6 days.

Specified time point: patch test 2, 6 weeks after DPC sensitization. Treatment here: therapeutic diphenylcyclopropenone sensitization with weekly scalp DPC. Study-level points and caveats: In the PT1 data, expanded TCR counts showed a positive correlation with patch test score. TCRs whose frequency exceeded 1 in 1000 remained the same following DPC sensitization.

J gave up 8 bases and V 4 bases, and 3 bases lay outside the gene matches. Germline V CDR1 and CDR2: SGHTA, FQGNSA. The CDR3 has 13 amino acids. Points on this clonotype: The antigen remains undetermined.

TCRdb itself ran the RACE reads through MiXCR, one entry per CDR3 protein. The sample holds over 85,000 distinct CDR3 sequences, 9.3% seen once. This chain uses TRBV7-2 with TRBJ2-2; TRBD2 matches 8 bases. The material sequenced was whole blood, taken in connection with sensitization to the hapten diphenylcyclopropenone (DPC). The origin of this receptor is a middle-aged woman with alopecia areata. Some clones in this sample may be carry-over from other donors' samples. The CDR3 here is CASSSIAGGELFF. For the CDR3, the DNA is TGTGCCAGCAGCTCAATAGCGGGAGGGGAGCTGTTTTTT. Supplemented by reference TRBV7-2 and TRBJ2-2, the full variable domain reads GAGVSQSPSNKVTEKGKDVELRCDPISGHTALYWYRQSLGQGLEFLIYFQGNSAPDKSGLPSDRFSAERTGGSVSTLTIQRTQQEDSAVYLCASSSIAGGELFFGEGSRLTVL.